This record covers a single T cell receptor beta chain. The record originates from a study of blood T cell repertoires in COVID-19. Losses at the gene ends were 7 bases for V and 5 bases for J; bases not matched to a gene: 15. This CDR3 comprises 16 residues. Germline CDR1 is SGHAT and CDR2 is FQNNGV. Profiled with immunoSEQ multiplex PCR; TCRdb holds only in-frame clones, not every one. The table includes about 220,000 clones, 82% detected once. The sequence came from a woman in her 70s with COVID-19, enrolled during active disease. V is TRBV11-2 and J is TRBJ2-3, with 7 positions matching TRBD2. The sequenced sample consisted of peripheral blood. This chain's CDR3 is CASKWSRAGTGDTQYF. The CDR3 bases are TGTGCCAGCAAATGGTCCCGAGCGGGGACCGGAGATACGCAGTATTTT.